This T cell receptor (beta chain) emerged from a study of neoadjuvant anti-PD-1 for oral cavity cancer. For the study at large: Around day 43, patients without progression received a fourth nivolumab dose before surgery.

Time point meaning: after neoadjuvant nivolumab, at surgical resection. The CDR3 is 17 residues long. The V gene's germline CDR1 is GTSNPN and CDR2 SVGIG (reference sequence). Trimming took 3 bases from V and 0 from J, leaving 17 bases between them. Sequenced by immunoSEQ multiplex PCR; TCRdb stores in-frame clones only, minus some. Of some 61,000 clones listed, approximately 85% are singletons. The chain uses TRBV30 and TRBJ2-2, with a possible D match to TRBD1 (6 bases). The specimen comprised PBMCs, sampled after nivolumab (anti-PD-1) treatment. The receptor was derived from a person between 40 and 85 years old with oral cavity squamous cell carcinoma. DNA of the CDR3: TGTGCCTGGAGAATAGGGAGACAGGTGACGAACACCGGGGAGCTGTTTTTT. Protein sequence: CAWRIGRQVTNTGELFF.